Presented here are 20 T cell receptor beta chains from one specimen sequenced in a study of shared clonotypes between healthy human individuals. Profiling relied on immunoSEQ multiplex PCR, and the TCRdb table lists in-frame clones only, not all of them. Seen here are 2 million to 2.5 million clones, roughly 90% observed once, and the top ten hold about 0.36%. The specimen sequenced was naive CD4+ T cells from PBMCs. Subset denoted: CD45RA+ positively selected. The receptors shown here come from a man between 18 and 35 years old in good health. Some clones in this sample may be carry-over from other donors' samples.

The V and J genes are TRBV5-1 and TRBJ2-4; 7 bases are a match to TRBD1. CDR1 is SGHRS and CDR2 is YFSETQ in the germline V gene. Trimming took 3 bases from V and 0 from J; bases not matched to a gene: 9. The CDR3 contains 17 residues. The CDR3 bases are TGCGCCAGCAGCTGGACCGGACAGGCCCCAGCCAAAAACATTCAGTACTTC. Translation gives CASSWTGQAPAKNIQYF.

This clone was seen a handful of times. This chain uses TRBV4-2 with TRBJ2-1; D gene uncertain. With 0 bases removed from V and 6 bases from J, the gap between germline ends came to 12 bases. CDR1 is LGHNA and CDR2 is YNFKEQ in the germline V gene. CDR3 size: 15 residues. CDR3 region: CASSQDKMKSNEQFF. Written as DNA, the CDR3 is TGTGCCAGCAGCCAAGATAAAATGAAGAGCAATGAGCAGTTCTTC.

The rearrangement uses TRBV4-3 and TRBJ2-3; 7 bases are shared with TRBD1. The trim removed 1 base at V and 9 bases at J, leaving 7 bases unmatched. The CDR3 runs to 14 residues. Looked up from germline, CDR1 is LGHNA and CDR2 is YSLEER. The CDR3 is CASSQAVRGITQYF. CDR3 bases: TGCGCCAGCAGCCAAGCTGTCAGGGGGATAACGCAGTATTTT.

The rearrangement uses TRBV11-2 and TRBJ2-3; a weak D match, TRBD2 (6 bases). The germline V gene encodes CDR1 SGHAT and CDR2 FQNNGV. V was trimmed by 4 bases and J by 3 bases, leaving 14 bases between them. The CDR3 runs 15 residues. CDR3 sequence (DNA): TGTGCCAGCAGCTCATCCCACCGGGGGACAGATACGCAGTATTTT. This sequence encodes CASSSSHRGTDTQYF.

V gene TRBV27 combines with J gene TRBJ2-1; 7 nucleotides line up with TRBD2. The CDR3 has 16 residues. Looked up from germline, CDR1 is MNHEY and CDR2 is SMNVEV (reference sequence). Trimming removed 6 bases from V and 2 bases from J; junction bases left unmatched: 10. CDR3 DNA sequence: TGTGCCAGCAGGGCCGGTCTAGCGGAGACCTACAATGAGCAGTTCTTC. Its translation: CASRAGLAETYNEQFF.

The chain recombines TRBV27 with TRBJ1-3, with D possibly being TRBD1 (5 bases). The CDR3 has 14 amino acids. Looked up from germline, CDR1 is MNHEY and CDR2 is SMNVEV (reference sequence). V dropped 3 bases and J dropped 2 bases, with 8 bases sitting between them. CDR3 region: CASSLGGAGNTIYF. The DNA for the CDR3 is TGTGCCAGCAGTTTGGGGGGGGCTGGAAACACCATATATTTT.

The V gene is TRBV7-2, the J gene TRBJ2-3; D call uncertain. The V gene lost 2 bases and the J gene lost 4 bases, with 7 bases spanning the gap. Germline V gives CDR1 SGHTA, CDR2 FQGNSA. The CDR3 spans 13 residues. This chain's CDR3 is CASSLRMADTQYF. The DNA of the CDR3 is TGTGCCAGCAGCTTACGGATGGCAGATACGCAGTATTTT.

Details on this clone: This same CDR3 is encoded by further DNA sequences in the sample. V and J are TRBV6-5 and TRBJ2-4; tentatively, D is TRBD2 (6 bases). CDR3 size: 14 residues. Trimming pared 2 bases from V and 5 bases from J, leaving 10 bases between. Per germline, CDR1 MNHEY and CDR2 SVGAGI. This CDR3 reads CASSYNGGENIQYF. The CDR3 DNA reads TGTGCCAGCAGTTACAACGGCGGGGAAAACATTCAGTACTTC.

The rearrangement uses TRBV28 and TRBJ2-5; TRBD2 might be the D (6 bases). Between the trimmed V and J ends, which lost 3 bases and 2 bases, there was a span of 10 bases. Germline CDR1 MDHEN, CDR2 SYDVKM. This CDR3 region has 14 residues. CDR3 region: CASSFAGLQETQYF. As DNA, the CDR3 is TGTGCCAGCAGTTTCGCGGGATTGCAAGAGACCCAGTACTTC.

A note on this clone: Distinct nucleotide sequences in the sample also encode this CDR3. The rearrangement uses TRBV15 and TRBJ2-5, with 9 positions matching TRBD2. The CDR3 has 15 residues. Trimming removed 5 bases from V and 5 bases from J; junction bases left unmatched: 9. Germline V gives CDR1 LNHNV, CDR2 YYDKDF (reference sequence). CDR3 nucleotide sequence: TGTGCCACCAGCGGGGGACTAGCCGGTCGGGAGACCCAGTACTTC. Protein sequence: CATSGGLAGRETQYF.

This clone was observed once. The chain is built from TRBV4-1 and TRBJ1-6; D remains unclear. This CDR3 has 17 amino acids. Trimming took 0 bases from V and 8 from J, leaving 17 bases between them. CDR1 and CDR2 from the germline V gene are MGHRA and YSYEKL. CDR3 DNA sequence: TGCGCCAGCAGCCAAGACATTGGCCTAGCAGGTGATTCACCCCTCCACTTT. It yields the protein CASSQDIGLAGDSPLHF.

The chain links TRBV9 to TRBJ2-3, with TRBD2 identical over 12 bases. The trim removed 5 bases at V and 0 bases at J, leaving 7 bases unmatched. Germline V gene data show CDR1 as SGDLS and CDR2 as YYNGEE. The CDR3 runs to 17 residues. The CDR3 DNA follows: TGTGCCAGCAGTCTCACTAGCGGGAGGTCTAGCACAGATACGCAGTATTTT. It specifies CASSLTSGRSSTDTQYF.

The chain combines TRBV29-1 with TRBJ1-5, with D maybe TRBD1 (5 bases). Per the germline V gene, CDR1 is SQVTM and CDR2 is ANQGSEA. V was clipped by 5 bases and J by 2 bases, with 10 bases between them. The CDR3 consists of 13 residues. The chain's CDR3 is CSVTGDGNQPQHF. DNA for the CDR3: TGCAGCGTTACCGGGGACGGCAATCAGCCCCAGCATTTT. Variable domain in full (rest from reference TRBV29-1 and TRBJ1-5): SAVISQKPSRDICQRGTSLTIQCQVDSQVTMMFWYRQQPGQSLTLIATANQGSEATYESGFVIDKFPISRPNLTFSTLTVSNMSPEDSSIYLCSVTGDGNQPQHFGDGTRLSIL.

The V and J genes are TRBV29-1 and TRBJ2-2; D is possibly TRBD1 (5 bases). Trimming removed 5 bases from V and 4 bases from J, with 14 bases in between. This CDR3 is built from 14 residues. CDR1 and CDR2 (germline): SQVTM, ANQGSEA. As DNA, the CDR3 is TGCAGCGTTAAGGTGGACACTACCACCGGGGAGCTGTTTTTT. Residues: CSVKVDTTTGELFF.

The V and J genes are TRBV5-1 and TRBJ2-2; TRBD2 aligns across 8 bases. The CDR3 has 16 amino acids. Trimming removed 4 bases from V and 6 bases from J; junction bases left unmatched: 11. The germline CDR1 and CDR2 sequences are SGHRS and YFSETQ. CDR3: CASSPSVREVSGELFF. The DNA of the CDR3 is TGCGCCAGCAGCCCTTCCGTGCGGGAGGTTTCCGGGGAGCTGTTTTTT.

The gene calls are TRBV5-8 and TRBJ1-2, with D possibly TRBD1 on 5 matching bases. Looked up from germline, CDR1 is SGHTS and CDR2 is YDEGEE. CDR3 size: 13 residues. Trimming stripped 4 bases from V and 5 bases from J, with 12 bases between. The CDR3 here is CASSRDREYGYTF. The CDR3 region has the DNA TGTGCCAGCAGCAGAGACAGAGAATATGGCTACACCTTC.

The V and J genes are TRBV29-1 and TRBJ2-7; D is possibly TRBD1 or TRBD2 (5 bases each). Germline values: CDR1 SQVTM, CDR2 ANQGSEA. This CDR3 is built from 16 residues. V was clipped by 3 bases and J by 1 base, with 19 bases between them. The CDR3 nucleotides read TGCAGCGTTGACGACAGTAGTTACTGGGGGTCCTACGAGCAGTACTTC. As protein: CSVDDSSYWGSYEQYF.

This clone was picked up a small number of times. V is TRBV7-9 and J is TRBJ2-5; 11 positions match TRBD2. Germline V gene data show CDR1 as SEHNR and CDR2 as FQNEAQ (reference sequence). The CDR3 is made up of 15 amino acids. V lost 5 bases to trimming and J lost 4 bases; unmatched junction nucleotides: 6. The CDR3 is CASSRIAGGRETQYF. DNA of the CDR3: TGTGCCAGCAGCCGAATAGCGGGAGGGAGAGAGACCCAGTACTTC.

The chain recombines TRBV4-1 with TRBJ2-3; D perhaps matches TRBD1 (7 bases). V was trimmed by 2 bases and J by 5 bases, leaving 17 bases between them. The length of the CDR3 is 16 residues. The germline gives CDR1 MGHRA, CDR2 YSYEKL. Here the CDR3 DNA reads TGCGCCAGCAGCCAAAGTGGAGGCAGGGGGGAAGATACGCAGTATTTT. Protein product: CASSQSGGRGEDTQYF.

The rearrangement links TRBV11-3 to TRBJ2-2; D may correspond to TRBD1 or TRBD2 (5 bases each). There are 16 residues in the CDR3. V was trimmed by 1 base and J by 0 bases, leaving 9 bases between them. The germline gives CDR1 SGHNT, CDR2 YENEEA. CDR3 nucleotide sequence: TGTGCCAGCAGCTTAGGTGGGACCCCGAACACCGGGGAGCTGTTTTTT. This translates into CASSLGGTPNTGELFF. The full variable domain, with the rest looked up from reference TRBV11-3 and TRBJ2-2, is EAGVVQSPRYKIIEKKQPVAFWCNPISGHNTLYWYLQNLGQGPELLIRYENEEAVDDSQLPKDRFSAERLKGVDSTLKIQPAELGDSAVYLCASSLGGTPNTGELFFGEGSRLTVL.